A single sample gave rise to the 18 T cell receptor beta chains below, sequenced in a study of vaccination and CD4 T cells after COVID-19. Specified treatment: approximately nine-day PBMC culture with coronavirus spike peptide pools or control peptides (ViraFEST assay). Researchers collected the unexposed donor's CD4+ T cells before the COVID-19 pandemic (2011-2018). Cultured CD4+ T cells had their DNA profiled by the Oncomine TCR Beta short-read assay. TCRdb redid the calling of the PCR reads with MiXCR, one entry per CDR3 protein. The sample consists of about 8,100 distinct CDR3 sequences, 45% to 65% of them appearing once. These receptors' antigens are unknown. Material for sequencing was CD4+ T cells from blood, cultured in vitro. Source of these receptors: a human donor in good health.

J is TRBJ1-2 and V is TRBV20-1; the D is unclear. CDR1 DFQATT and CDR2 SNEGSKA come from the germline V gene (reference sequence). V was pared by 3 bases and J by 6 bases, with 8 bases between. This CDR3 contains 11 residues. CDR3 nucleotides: TGCAGTGCTAGCCCCAGTGATGGCTACACCTTC. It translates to CSASPSDGYTF.

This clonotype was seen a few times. The CDR3 DNA reads TGTGCCAGCAGCCTACAGGGACTGGAGACCCAGTACTTC. Amino acid sequence: CASSLQGLETQYF. This rearrangement joins TRBV11-2 to TRBJ2-5; tentatively, D is TRBD1 or TRBD2 (6 bases each). Trimming left V 5 bases short and J 5 bases short, with 12 bases between. The length of the CDR3 is 13 residues. Germline CDR1 is SGHAT and CDR2 is FQNNGV.

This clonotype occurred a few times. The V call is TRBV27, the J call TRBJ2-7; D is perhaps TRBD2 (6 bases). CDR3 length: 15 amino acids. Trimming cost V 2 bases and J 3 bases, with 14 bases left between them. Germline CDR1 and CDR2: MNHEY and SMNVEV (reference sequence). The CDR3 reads CASSLLAGLVYEQYF. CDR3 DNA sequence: TGTGCCAGCAGTTTACTTGCGGGGTTAGTCTACGAGCAGTACTTC.

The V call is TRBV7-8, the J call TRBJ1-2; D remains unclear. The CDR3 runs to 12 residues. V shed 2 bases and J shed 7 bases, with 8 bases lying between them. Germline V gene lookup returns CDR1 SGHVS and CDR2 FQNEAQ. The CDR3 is CASSLMTIGYTF. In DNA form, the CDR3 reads TGTGCCAGCAGCTTAATGACGATTGGCTACACCTTC.

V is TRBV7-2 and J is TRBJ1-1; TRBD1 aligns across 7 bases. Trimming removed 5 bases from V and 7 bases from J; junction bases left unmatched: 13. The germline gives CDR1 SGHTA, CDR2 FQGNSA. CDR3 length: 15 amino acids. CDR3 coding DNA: TGTGCCAGCAGCCCATCCTCAGACAGGGACATTGAAGCTTTCTTT. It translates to CASSPSSDRDIEAFF.

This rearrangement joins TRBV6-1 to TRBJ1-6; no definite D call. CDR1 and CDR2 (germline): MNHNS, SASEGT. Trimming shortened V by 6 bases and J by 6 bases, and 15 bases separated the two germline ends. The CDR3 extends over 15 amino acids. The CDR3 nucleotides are TGTGCCAGCAGGGAGGGAGGACCGATTAATTCACCCCTCCACTTT. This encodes CASREGGPINSPLHF.

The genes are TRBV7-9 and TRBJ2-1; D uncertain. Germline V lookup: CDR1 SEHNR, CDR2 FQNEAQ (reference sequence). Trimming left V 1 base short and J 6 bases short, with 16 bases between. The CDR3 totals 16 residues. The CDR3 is CASSLGMAQRTNEQFF. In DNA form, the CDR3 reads TGTGCCAGCAGCTTAGGTATGGCACAGAGAACCAATGAGCAGTTCTTC.

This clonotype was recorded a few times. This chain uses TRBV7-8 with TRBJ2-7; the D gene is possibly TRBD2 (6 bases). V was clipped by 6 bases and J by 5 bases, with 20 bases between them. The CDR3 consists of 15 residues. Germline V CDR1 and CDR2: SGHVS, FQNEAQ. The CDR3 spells CASRLDSWRENEQYF. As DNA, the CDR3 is TGTGCCAGCAGGTTGGACTCTTGGCGGGAAAACGAGCAGTACTTC.

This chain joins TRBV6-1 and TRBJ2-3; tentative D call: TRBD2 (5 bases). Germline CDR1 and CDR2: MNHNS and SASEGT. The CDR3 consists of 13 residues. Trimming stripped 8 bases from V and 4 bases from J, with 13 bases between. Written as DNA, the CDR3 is TGTGCCAGCGAATGGACTGGGGCAGATACGCAGTATTTT. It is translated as CASEWTGADTQYF.

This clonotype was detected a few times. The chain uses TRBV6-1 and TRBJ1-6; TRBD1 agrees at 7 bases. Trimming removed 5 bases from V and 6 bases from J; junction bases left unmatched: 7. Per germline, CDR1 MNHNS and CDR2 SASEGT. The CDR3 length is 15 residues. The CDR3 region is CASSPPGQVNSPLHF. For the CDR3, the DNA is TGTGCCAGCAGTCCACCTGGACAGGTTAATTCACCCCTCCACTTT.

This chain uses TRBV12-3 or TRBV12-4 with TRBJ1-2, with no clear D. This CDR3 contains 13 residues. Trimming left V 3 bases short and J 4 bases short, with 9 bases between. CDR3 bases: TGTGCCAGCAGTTTGGCACTCCTCTATGGCTACACCTTC. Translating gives CASSLALLYGYTF.

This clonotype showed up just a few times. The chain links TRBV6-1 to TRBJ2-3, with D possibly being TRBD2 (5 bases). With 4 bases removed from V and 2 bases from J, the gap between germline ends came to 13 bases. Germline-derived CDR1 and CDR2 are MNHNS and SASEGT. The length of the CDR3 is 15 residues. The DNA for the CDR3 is TGTGCCAGCAGTGTAGGACTTTCGGACACAGATACGCAGTATTTT. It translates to CASSVGLSDTDTQYF.

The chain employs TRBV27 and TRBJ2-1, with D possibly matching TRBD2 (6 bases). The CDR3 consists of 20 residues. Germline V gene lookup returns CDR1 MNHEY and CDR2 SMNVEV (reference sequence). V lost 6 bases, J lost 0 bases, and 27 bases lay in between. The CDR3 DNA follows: TGTGCCAGCAGATCTGTCCTCCTCAGAAGGGACTTAAGCTCCTACAATGAGCAGTTCTTC. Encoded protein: CASRSVLLRRDLSSYNEQFF.

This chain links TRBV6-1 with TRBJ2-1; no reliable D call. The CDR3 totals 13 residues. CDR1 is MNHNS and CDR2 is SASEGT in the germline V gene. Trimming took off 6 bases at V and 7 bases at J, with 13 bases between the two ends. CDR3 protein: CASSSHLGNEQFF. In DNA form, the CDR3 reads TGTGCCAGCAGCAGTCACCTGGGGAATGAGCAGTTCTTC.

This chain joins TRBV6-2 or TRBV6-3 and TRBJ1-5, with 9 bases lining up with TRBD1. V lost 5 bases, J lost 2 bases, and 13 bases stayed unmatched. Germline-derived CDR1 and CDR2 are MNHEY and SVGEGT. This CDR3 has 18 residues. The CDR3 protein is CASSDSGTGINGNQPQHF. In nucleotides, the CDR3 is TGTGCCAGCAGTGATTCCGGGACAGGGATTAATGGCAATCAGCCCCAGCATTTT.

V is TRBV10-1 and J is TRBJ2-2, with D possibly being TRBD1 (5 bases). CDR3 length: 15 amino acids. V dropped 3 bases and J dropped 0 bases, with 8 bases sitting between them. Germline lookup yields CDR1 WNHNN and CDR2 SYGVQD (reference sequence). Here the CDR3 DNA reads TGCGCCAGCAGTGAAGGGGCACCGAACACCGGGGAGCTGTTTTTT. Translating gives CASSEGAPNTGELFF.

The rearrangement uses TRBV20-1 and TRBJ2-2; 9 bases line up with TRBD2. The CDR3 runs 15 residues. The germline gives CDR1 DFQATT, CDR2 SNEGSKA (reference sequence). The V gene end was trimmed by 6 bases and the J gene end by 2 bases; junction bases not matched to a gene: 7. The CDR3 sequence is CSASLAGLNTGELFF. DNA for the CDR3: TGCAGTGCGTCGCTAGCGGGATTAAACACCGGGGAGCTGTTTTTT.

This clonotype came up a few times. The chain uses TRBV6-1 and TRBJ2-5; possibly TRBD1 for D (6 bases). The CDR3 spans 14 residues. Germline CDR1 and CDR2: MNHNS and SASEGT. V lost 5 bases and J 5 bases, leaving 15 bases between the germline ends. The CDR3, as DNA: TGTGCCAGCAGTCGTGGGACACCCTCGGAGACCCAGTACTTC. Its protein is CASSRGTPSETQYF.